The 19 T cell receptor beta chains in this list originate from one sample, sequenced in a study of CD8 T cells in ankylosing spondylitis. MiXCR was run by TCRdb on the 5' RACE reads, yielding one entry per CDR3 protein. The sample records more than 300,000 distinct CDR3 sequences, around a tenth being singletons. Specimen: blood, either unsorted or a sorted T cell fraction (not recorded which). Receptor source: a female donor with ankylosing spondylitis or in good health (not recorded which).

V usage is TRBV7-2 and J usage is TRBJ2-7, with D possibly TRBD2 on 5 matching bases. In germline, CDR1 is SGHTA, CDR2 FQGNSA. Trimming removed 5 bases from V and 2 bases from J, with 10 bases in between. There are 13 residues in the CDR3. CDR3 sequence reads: CASSPGITYEQYF. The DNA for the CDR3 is TGTGCCAGCAGCCCGGGAATCACCTACGAGCAGTACTTC.

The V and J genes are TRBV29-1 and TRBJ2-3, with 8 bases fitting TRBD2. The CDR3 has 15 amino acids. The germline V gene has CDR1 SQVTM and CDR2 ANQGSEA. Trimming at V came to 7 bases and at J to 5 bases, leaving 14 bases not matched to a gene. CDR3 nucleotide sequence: TGCAGCGCCCAATCTGAGCGGGAGCGGAGAGATACGCAGTATTTT. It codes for CSAQSERERRDTQYF.

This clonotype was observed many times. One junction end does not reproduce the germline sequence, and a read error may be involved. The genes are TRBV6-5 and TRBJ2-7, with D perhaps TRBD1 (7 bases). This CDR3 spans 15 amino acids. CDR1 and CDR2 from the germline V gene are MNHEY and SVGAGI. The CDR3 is CASSDSGQGGKEQYF. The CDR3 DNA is TGTGCCAGCAGTGACTCAGGGCAGGGGGGAAAGGAGCAGTACTTC.

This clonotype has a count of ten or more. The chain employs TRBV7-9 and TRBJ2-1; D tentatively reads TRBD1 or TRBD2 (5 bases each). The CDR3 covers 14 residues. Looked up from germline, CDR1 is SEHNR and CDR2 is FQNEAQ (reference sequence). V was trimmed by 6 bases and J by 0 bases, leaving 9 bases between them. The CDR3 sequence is CASRSGSSYNEQFF. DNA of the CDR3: TGTGCCAGCAGATCAGGGAGCTCCTACAATGAGCAGTTCTTC.

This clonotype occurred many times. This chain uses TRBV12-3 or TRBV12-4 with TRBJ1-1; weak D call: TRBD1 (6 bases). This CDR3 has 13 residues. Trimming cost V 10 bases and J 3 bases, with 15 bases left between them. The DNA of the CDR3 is TGTGCCACCACATTGACAGGCCACACTGAAGCTTTCTTT. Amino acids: CATTLTGHTEAFF.

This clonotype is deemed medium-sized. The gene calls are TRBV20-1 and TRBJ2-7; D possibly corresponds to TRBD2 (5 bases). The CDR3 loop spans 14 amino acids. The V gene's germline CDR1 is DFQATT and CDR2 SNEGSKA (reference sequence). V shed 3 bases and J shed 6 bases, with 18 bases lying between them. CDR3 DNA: TGCAGTGCTAGGAGCGAGGGCCGTCGTCTCGAGCAGTACTTC. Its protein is CSARSEGRRLEQYF.

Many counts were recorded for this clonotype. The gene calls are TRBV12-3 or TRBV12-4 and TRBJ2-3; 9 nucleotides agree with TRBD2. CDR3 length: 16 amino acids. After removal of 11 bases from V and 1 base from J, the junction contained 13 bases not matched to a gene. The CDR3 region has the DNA TGTGCCGGAGCGGGAGGATTCGGAGGAGGCACAGATACGCAGTATTTT. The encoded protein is CAGAGGFGGGTDTQYF.

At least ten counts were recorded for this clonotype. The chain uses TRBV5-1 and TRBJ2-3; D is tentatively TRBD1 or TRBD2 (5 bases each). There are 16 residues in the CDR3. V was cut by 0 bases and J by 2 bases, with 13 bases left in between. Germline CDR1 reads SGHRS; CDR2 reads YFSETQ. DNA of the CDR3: TGCGCCAGCAGCTTGGCGGGGCAGGGTTACACAGATACGCAGTATTTT. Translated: CASSLAGQGYTDTQYF.

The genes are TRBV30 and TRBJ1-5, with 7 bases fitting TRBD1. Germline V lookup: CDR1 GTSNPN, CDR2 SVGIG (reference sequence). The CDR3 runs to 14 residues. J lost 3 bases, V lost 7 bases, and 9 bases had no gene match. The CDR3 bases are TGTGCCTTCGACCGACAGGGCTCCAATCAGCCCCAGCATTTT. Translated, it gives CAFDRQGSNQPQHF.

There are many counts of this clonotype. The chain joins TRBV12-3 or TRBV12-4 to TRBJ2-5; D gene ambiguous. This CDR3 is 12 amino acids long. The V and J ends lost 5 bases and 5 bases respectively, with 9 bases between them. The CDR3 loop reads CASSVLGETQYF. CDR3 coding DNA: TGTGCCAGCAGTGTATTGGGGGAGACCCAGTACTTC.

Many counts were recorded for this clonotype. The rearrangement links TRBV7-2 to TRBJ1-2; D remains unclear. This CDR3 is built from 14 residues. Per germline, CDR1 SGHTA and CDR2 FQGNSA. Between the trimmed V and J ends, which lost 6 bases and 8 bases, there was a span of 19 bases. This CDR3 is CASSLPGELGGYTF. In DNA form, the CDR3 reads TGTGCCAGCAGTCTACCCGGGGAGTTGGGAGGCTACACCTTC.

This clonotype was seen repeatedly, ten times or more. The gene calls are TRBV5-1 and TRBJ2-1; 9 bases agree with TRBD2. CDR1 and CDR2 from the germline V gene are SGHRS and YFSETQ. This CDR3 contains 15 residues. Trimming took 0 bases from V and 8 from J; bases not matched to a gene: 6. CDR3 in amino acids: CASSLVLAGVDEQFF. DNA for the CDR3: TGCGCCAGCAGCTTGGTTTTAGCGGGAGTGGATGAGCAGTTCTTC.

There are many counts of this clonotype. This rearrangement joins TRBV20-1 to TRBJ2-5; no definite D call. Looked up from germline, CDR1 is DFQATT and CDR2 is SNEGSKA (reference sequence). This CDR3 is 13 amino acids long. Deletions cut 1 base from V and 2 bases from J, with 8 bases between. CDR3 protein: CSARVGSQETQYF. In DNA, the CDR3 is TGCAGTGCTAGAGTAGGCAGTCAAGAGACCCAGTACTTC.

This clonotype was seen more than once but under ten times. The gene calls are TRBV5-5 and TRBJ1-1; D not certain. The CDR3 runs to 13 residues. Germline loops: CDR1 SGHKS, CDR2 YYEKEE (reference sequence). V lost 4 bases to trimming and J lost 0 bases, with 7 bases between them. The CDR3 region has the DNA TGTGCCAGCAGCATAGCCATGAACACTGAAGCTTTCTTT. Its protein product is CASSIAMNTEAFF.

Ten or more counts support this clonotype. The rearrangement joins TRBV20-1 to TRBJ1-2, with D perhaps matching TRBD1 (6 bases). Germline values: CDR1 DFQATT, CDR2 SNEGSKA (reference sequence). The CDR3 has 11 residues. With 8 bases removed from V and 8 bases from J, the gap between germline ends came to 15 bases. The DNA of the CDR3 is TGCAGTTTTGGCAGGGGAGGAGGCTACACCTTC. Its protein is CSFGRGGGYTF.

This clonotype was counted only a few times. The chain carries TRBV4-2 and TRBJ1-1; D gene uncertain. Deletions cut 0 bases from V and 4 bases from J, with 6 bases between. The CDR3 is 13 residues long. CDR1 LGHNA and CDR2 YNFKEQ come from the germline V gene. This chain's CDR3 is CASSQDGRTEAFF. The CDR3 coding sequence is TGTGCCAGCAGCCAAGATGGACGCACTGAAGCTTTCTTT.

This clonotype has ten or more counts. The CDR3 nucleotides are TGCAGTGTGGGGGTGGCCTACGAGCAGTACTTC. Protein: CSVGVAYEQYF. This sequence joins TRBV20-1 and TRBJ2-7, with D perhaps matching TRBD1 or TRBD2 (5 bases each). V dropped 7 bases and J dropped 2 bases, with 9 bases sitting between them. The germline gives CDR1 DFQATT, CDR2 SNEGSKA (reference sequence). This CDR3 has 11 residues.

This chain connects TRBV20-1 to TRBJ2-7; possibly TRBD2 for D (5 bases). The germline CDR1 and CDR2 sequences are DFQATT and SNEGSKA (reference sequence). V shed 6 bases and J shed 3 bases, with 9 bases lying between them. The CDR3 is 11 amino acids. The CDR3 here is CSASTSYEQYF. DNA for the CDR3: TGCAGTGCCAGTACTAGCTACGAGCAGTACTTC.

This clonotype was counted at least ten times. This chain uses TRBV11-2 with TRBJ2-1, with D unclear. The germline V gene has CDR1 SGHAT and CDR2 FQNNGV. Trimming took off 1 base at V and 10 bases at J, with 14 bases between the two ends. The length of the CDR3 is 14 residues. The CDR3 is CASSLAPAQWEQFF. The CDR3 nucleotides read TGTGCCAGCAGCTTAGCTCCCGCCCAATGGGAGCAGTTCTTC.